One and the same sample provided the 28 T cell receptor beta chains below, sequenced in a study of technical replicates of blood from four donors. Assay: immunoSEQ multiplex PCR; the TCRdb copy retains only in-frame clones and omits some. This table holds approximately 90,000 clones, 95% found once. Specimen: T cells isolated from PBMCs. These receptors all come from a human donor in good health.

This chain connects TRBV7-9 to TRBJ2-1; TRBD2 matches 8 bases. Germline V gene lookup returns CDR1 SEHNR and CDR2 FQNEAQ (reference sequence). V dropped 2 bases and J dropped 6; count of bases not matched to a gene: 3. The CDR3 totals 14 residues. The CDR3 DNA sequence: TGTGCCAGCAGCTTAAAGGCGGGAGGCAATGAGCAGTTCTTC. Encoded protein: CASSLKAGGNEQFF.

The gene calls are TRBV5-1 and TRBJ2-7; 12 bases map to TRBD2. CDR3 length equals 16 residues. CDR1 SGHRS and CDR2 YFSETQ come from the germline V gene. After removal of 6 bases from V and 1 base from J, the junction contained 8 bases not matched to a gene. CDR3 in DNA: TGCGCCAGCAACAAGGGGACTAGCGGGCCGTCCTACGAGCAGTACTTC. It codes for CASNKGTSGPSYEQYF.

This chain links TRBV9 with TRBJ2-5; TRBD1 matches 8 bases. This CDR3 region has 14 residues. The V gene end was trimmed by 2 bases and the J gene end by 5 bases; junction bases not matched to a gene: 5. Germline V gene lookup returns CDR1 SGDLS and CDR2 YYNGEE. The CDR3 DNA reads as TGTGCCAGCAGCGTCAGGACAGGGCAGGAGACCCAGTACTTC. Its translation: CASSVRTGQETQYF.

This clone was seen a single time. The V call is TRBV10-1, the J call TRBJ2-5; 9 nucleotides line up with TRBD2. Germline V CDR1 and CDR2: WNHNN, SYGVQD (reference sequence). The V segment lost 2 bases and the J segment 5 bases; nucleotides outside the gene matches: 3. The length of the CDR3 is 14 residues. The CDR3: CASSEAGGPETQYF. CDR3 nucleotides: TGCGCCAGCAGTGAGGCGGGAGGGCCCGAGACCCAGTACTTC.

The J gene is TRBJ2-7, the V gene TRBV28; tentatively, D is TRBD1 (5 bases). CDR1 is MDHEN, CDR2 SYDVKM, per germline. The length of the CDR3 is 12 residues. Trimming pared 7 bases from V and 5 bases from J, leaving 12 bases between. CDR3 loop: CASTPSGHEQYF. As DNA, the CDR3 is TGTGCCAGCACCCCCTCAGGGCACGAGCAGTACTTC.

This chain connects TRBV4-1 to TRBJ1-2; D remains unclear. V lost 1 base and J lost 4, with 13 bases in between. CDR3 length: 15 residues. Germline V gene sequence: CDR1 MGHRA, CDR2 YSYEKL. CDR3 loop: CASSQGPENLYGYTF. CDR3 DNA: TGCGCCAGCAGCCAAGGGCCCGAAAACCTCTATGGCTACACCTTC.

The chain combines TRBV5-4 with TRBJ2-7; TRBD2 might be the D (5 bases). CDR1 and CDR2 from the germline V gene are SGHNT and YYREEE (reference sequence). There are 13 residues in the CDR3. V lost 4 bases and J lost 4, with 12 bases in between. The CDR3 DNA is TGTGCCAGCAGCGCCGGACTGGATTACGAGCAGTACTTC. Amino acid sequence: CASSAGLDYEQYF. The entire variable domain, with the rest obtained from reference TRBV5-4 and TRBJ2-7, is as follows: ETGVTQSPTHLIKTRGQQVTLRCSSQSGHNTVSWYQQALGQGPQFIFQYYREEENGRGNFPPRFSGLQFPNYSSELNVNALELDDSALYLCASSAGLDYEQYFGPGTRLTVT.

The chain has TRBV7-2 and TRBJ1-2; D is unclear. Germline V CDR1 and CDR2: SGHTA, FQGNSA. V was cut by 1 base and J by 7 bases, with 4 bases left in between. This CDR3 contains 11 residues. The chain's CDR3 is CASSLVSGYTF. DNA for the CDR3: TGTGCCAGCAGCTTAGTCTCTGGCTACACCTTC.

The chain is built from TRBV19 and TRBJ1-2, with D tentatively TRBD1 (6 bases). The CDR3 is 13 residues long. The V end lost 6 bases, the J end lost 2 bases, and 10 bases lay between the germline ends. Per germline, CDR1 LNHDA and CDR2 SQIVND (reference sequence). The CDR3 reads CASRQGQNYGYTF. The CDR3 DNA reads TGTGCCAGTAGACAGGGTCAAAACTATGGCTACACCTTC. Drawing the rest from reference TRBV19 and TRBJ1-2, the complete variable domain is DGGITQSPKYLFRKEGQNVTLSCEQNLNHDAMYWYRQDPGQGLRLIYYSQIVNDFQKGDIAEGYSVSREKKESFPLTVTSAQKNPTAFYLCASRQGQNYGYTFGSGTRLTVV.

V and J are TRBV30 and TRBJ1-5; D is possibly TRBD1 (6 bases). The CDR3 sequence is 17 residues long. V gave up 0 bases and J gave up 0 bases, with 15 bases separating them. Germline assignment: CDR1 GTSNPN and CDR2 SVGIG (reference sequence). The CDR3 region is CAWSVPPGDYSNQPQHF. The CDR3, as DNA: TGTGCCTGGAGTGTACCGCCAGGGGATTATAGCAATCAGCCCCAGCATTTT.

The rearrangement links TRBV19 to TRBJ2-7, with D perhaps TRBD2 (6 bases). Germline assignment: CDR1 LNHDA and CDR2 SQIVND (reference sequence). V was trimmed by 3 bases and J by 3 bases, leaving 12 bases between them. This CDR3 is 14 amino acids long. CDR3 protein: CASSIEGLNYEQYF. The CDR3 region has the DNA TGTGCCAGTAGTATCGAGGGACTGAACTACGAGCAGTACTTC.

This clone turned up a few times. This rearrangement joins TRBV5-1 to TRBJ1-1, with a possible D match to TRBD1 (6 bases). The CDR3 totals 14 residues. CDR1 SGHRS and CDR2 YFSETQ come from the germline V gene. Trimming removed 4 bases from V and 0 bases from J, with 10 bases in between. CDR3 in amino acids: CASSTTGMNTEAFF. As DNA, the CDR3 is TGCGCCAGCAGCACCACAGGGATGAACACTGAAGCTTTCTTT.

The J gene is TRBJ2-1, the V gene TRBV4-2; 9 bases match TRBD2. V was pared by 1 base and J by 8 bases, with 6 bases of the junction left unmatched. The CDR3 spans 15 residues. Germline CDR1 is LGHNA and CDR2 is YNFKEQ. The CDR3: CASSQGGLAGYEQFF. CDR3 nucleotides: TGTGCCAGCAGCCAAGGGGGTCTAGCGGGGTATGAGCAGTTCTTC.

This clone showed up just once. The chain joins TRBV5-1 to TRBJ2-5, with TRBD2 matching over 10 bases. V lost 0 bases and J lost 5; bases outside the gene matches: 7. The CDR3 has 16 residues. CDR1 and CDR2 (germline): SGHRS, YFSETQ. As DNA, the CDR3 is TGCGCCAGCAGCTTGGAGAGCGGGGGGGCCCGCGAGACCCAGTACTTC. Translated: CASSLESGGARETQYF.

The chain is built from TRBV27 and TRBJ1-3, with TRBD1 identical over 8 bases. This CDR3 has 14 residues. Germline CDR1 MNHEY, CDR2 SMNVEV (reference sequence). The ends lost 6 bases at V and 7 bases at J; junction bases unmatched: 8. This CDR3 is CASSNGQGGNTIYF. CDR3 nucleotides: TGTGCCAGCAGCAATGGACAGGGTGGTAACACCATATATTTT.

This chain links TRBV27 with TRBJ2-7; D is undetermined. Trimming removed 3 bases at V and 0 bases at J, with 9 bases between. This CDR3 spans 14 amino acids. Germline V gene data show CDR1 as MNHEY and CDR2 as SMNVEV (reference sequence). CDR3 DNA sequence: TGTGCCAGCAGTTTTGTTCCAGACTCCTACGAGCAGTACTTC. It encodes CASSFVPDSYEQYF.

This sequence joins TRBV9 and TRBJ2-3; no clear D gene. Germline CDR1 and CDR2: SGDLS and YYNGEE. The CDR3 covers 14 residues. With 0 bases removed from V and 2 bases from J, the gap between germline ends came to 7 bases. CDR3 nucleotides: TGTGCCAGCAGCGTAGACAGAGCCACAGATACGCAGTATTTT. This gives the protein CASSVDRATDTQYF.

The chain uses TRBV7-9 and TRBJ2-1, with 11 positions matching TRBD2. This CDR3 contains 16 residues. Germline CDR1 and CDR2: SEHNR and FQNEAQ (reference sequence). The ends lost 6 bases at V and 4 bases at J; junction bases unmatched: 8. The CDR3 protein is CASSYYSGGGYNEQFF. CDR3 coding DNA: TGTGCCAGCAGTTACTATAGCGGGGGGGGATACAATGAGCAGTTCTTC.

The CDR3 sequence: CASSEILGRVSYNSPLHF. The CDR3 region has the DNA TGTGCCAGCAGTGAAATCTTAGGCAGGGTCTCCTATAATTCACCCCTCCACTTT. This chain uses TRBV2 with TRBJ1-6; D perhaps matches TRBD1 (5 bases). Germline loops: CDR1 SNHLY, CDR2 FYNNEI. V was pared by 2 bases and J by 0 bases, with 14 bases between. The length of the CDR3 is 18 residues. Full variable domain (remainder filled in from reference TRBV2 and TRBJ1-6): EPEVTQTPSHQVTQMGQEVILRCVPISNHLYFYWYRQILGQKVEFLVSFYNNEISEKSEIFDDQFSVERPDGSNFTLKIRSTKLEDSAMYFCASSEILGRVSYNSPLHFGNGTRLTVT.

The gene calls are TRBV2 and TRBJ2-7; TRBD2 agrees at 10 bases. Trimming removed 6 bases from V and 9 bases from J; junction bases left unmatched: 11. Per germline, CDR1 SNHLY and CDR2 FYNNEI. The CDR3 sequence is 14 residues long. The CDR3 loop is CASRQAGGPNSQYF. The CDR3, as DNA: TGTGCCAGCAGACAAGCGGGAGGGCCTAATTCGCAGTACTTC. Full variable domain (missing parts from reference TRBV2 and TRBJ2-7): EPEVTQTPSHQVTQMGQEVILRCVPISNHLYFYWYRQILGQKVEFLVSFYNNEISEKSEIFDDQFSVERPDGSNFTLKIRSTKLEDSAMYFCASRQAGGPNSQYFGPGTRLTVT.

V and J are TRBV6-4 and TRBJ2-2; D is perhaps TRBD2 (5 bases). This CDR3 comprises 18 residues. CDR1 is MRHNA and CDR2 is SNTAGT in the germline V gene. The V end was cut by 4 bases, the J end by 5 bases, with 23 bases between. The CDR3 here is CASSVRRRTLLETGELFF. The CDR3 DNA sequence: TGTGCCAGCAGTGTGAGGAGGAGGACTTTATTGGAAACCGGGGAGCTGTTTTTT.

The V and J genes are TRBV5-5 and TRBJ2-2; D ambiguous. The CDR3 consists of 15 residues. In germline, CDR1 is SGHKS, CDR2 YYEKEE (reference sequence). The germline V and J ends were trimmed by 1 base and 7 bases, with 14 bases remaining between them. For the CDR3, the DNA is TGTGCCAGCAGCTTGAGTGCGTTTGACATCGGGGAGCTGTTTTTT. It yields the protein CASSLSAFDIGELFF.

This chain links TRBV4-1 with TRBJ2-5; possible D gene TRBD1, 6 bases. The length of the CDR3 is 15 residues. Looked up from germline, CDR1 is MGHRA and CDR2 is YSYEKL. Trimming took 0 bases from V and 5 from J, leaving 13 bases between them. The CDR3 here is CASSQDGTPGETQYF. DNA for the CDR3: TGCGCCAGCAGCCAAGACGGGACACCCGGGGAGACCCAGTACTTC.

The chain uses TRBV19 and TRBJ1-5; weak D call: TRBD1 (5 bases). Germline lookup yields CDR1 LNHDA and CDR2 SQIVND (reference sequence). V was trimmed by 5 bases and J by 7 bases, leaving 15 bases between them. CDR3 size: 14 residues. The CDR3 coding sequence is TGTGCCAGTAGTTCATCGGGGGTTCAGCAGCCCCAGCATTTT. Encoded protein: CASSSSGVQQPQHF. Based on the CDR3 plus reference TRBV19 and TRBJ1-5, the full variable domain is DGGITQSPKYLFRKEGQNVTLSCEQNLNHDAMYWYRQDPGQGLRLIYYSQIVNDFQKGDIAEGYSVSREKKESFPLTVTSAQKNPTAFYLCASSSSGVQQPQHFGDGTRLSIL.

The V and J genes are TRBV28 and TRBJ2-3; 9 nucleotides align to TRBD2. The CDR3 length is 14 residues. Germline V gene sequence: CDR1 MDHEN, CDR2 SYDVKM. The junction had 7 bases not matched to a gene; V was cut back by 6 bases and J by 6 bases. CDR3 sequence (DNA): TGTGCCAGCAGGCTAGCGGGGTCTGAGGATACGCAGTATTTT. Amino acids: CASRLAGSEDTQYF.

The rearrangement links TRBV6-5 to TRBJ2-7; 7 positions match TRBD1. Germline lookup yields CDR1 MNHEY and CDR2 SVGAGI. The V gene end was trimmed by 6 bases and the J gene end by 2 bases; junction bases not matched to a gene: 7. The CDR3 spans 14 residues. The CDR3 DNA reads as TGTGCCAGCAGGCGATCAACAGGGGCCTACGAGCAGTACTTC. Its translation is CASRRSTGAYEQYF.

The chain employs TRBV10-1 and TRBJ1-1; the match to TRBD1 covers 8 bases. V shed 2 bases and J 2 bases; nucleotides not matched to a gene: 10. Looked up from germline, CDR1 is WNHNN and CDR2 is SYGVQD (reference sequence). The CDR3 totals 17 residues. CDR3 nucleotide sequence: TGCGCCAGCAGTGAGAACACATGGGGACAGGCTAACACTGAAGCTTTCTTT. It specifies CASSENTWGQANTEAFF.

This sequence joins TRBV6-4 and TRBJ2-7, with 8 bases identical to TRBD1. The CDR3 consists of 15 residues. Germline V gene sequence: CDR1 MRHNA, CDR2 SNTAGT. With 3 bases clipped from V and 0 bases from J, the junction kept 4 bases outside the gene matches. This CDR3 reads CASSEWTGPSYEQYF. The DNA of the CDR3 is TGTGCCAGCAGTGAATGGACAGGGCCCTCCTACGAGCAGTACTTC.